Listed here are 25 T cell receptor beta chains from one sample, sequenced in a study of cytomegalovirus exposure and HLA in healthy donors. The PCR ran on 60 Vbeta and 13 Jbeta primers. Here immunoSEQ multiplex PCR was the method, and the copy in TCRdb shows in-frame clones only, minus some. This sample has over 120,000 clones, with roughly 80% found just once. The sequencing input was PBMCs. The receptors shown here come from a female donor in good health and CMV-seronegative.

This clone was observed a handful of times. The V gene is TRBV9, the J gene TRBJ1-2, with D maybe TRBD1 (6 bases). CDR1 is SGDLS, CDR2 YYNGEE, per germline. V lost 3 bases and J lost 6, with 15 bases in between. There are 14 residues in the CDR3. CDR3 residues: CASSADSIAHGYTF. Written as DNA, the CDR3 is TGTGCCAGCAGCGCGGACAGTATTGCCCATGGCTACACCTTC.

This sequence joins TRBV5-1 and TRBJ1-2; D may be TRBD1 (6 bases). The CDR3 spans 19 residues. The ends were cut back, 4 bases at V and 4 bases at J, with 29 bases in the middle. Germline V gene sequence: CDR1 SGHRS, CDR2 YFSETQ. The CDR3 bases are TGCGCCAGCAGCCCGGGAGGGACATCTTTTACTTCGGGTGGCTATGGCTACACCTTC. Protein sequence: CASSPGGTSFTSGGYGYTF.

Here the CDR3 DNA reads TGTGCCAGCAGCCCCCGGGGTGGTGGGGCCAACGTCCTGACTTTC. As protein: CASSPRGGGANVLTF. This sequence joins TRBV6-6 and TRBJ2-6, with a weak D call TRBD2 (5 bases). Germline V gene sequence: CDR1 MNHNY, CDR2 SVGAGI (reference sequence). The CDR3 sequence is 15 residues long. The V end lost 6 bases, the J end lost 3 bases, and 12 bases lay between the germline ends.

This clone was seen a single time. The chain links TRBV5-4 to TRBJ2-7, with 8 positions matching TRBD1. The germline V gene has CDR1 SGHNT and CDR2 YYREEE (reference sequence). The CDR3 spans 15 residues. J lost 3 bases, V lost 0 bases, and 5 bases had no gene match. The CDR3 loop is CASSLGGQANYEQYF. The CDR3, as DNA: TGTGCCAGCAGCTTGGGGGGACAGGCCAACTACGAGCAGTACTTC.

The CDR3 spells CASRGGANTEAFF. The CDR3 DNA reads TGTGCCAGCAGGGGGGGAGCAAACACTGAAGCTTTCTTT. V is TRBV6-1 and J is TRBJ1-1; TRBD1 is a possible D gene (5 bases). The CDR3 runs 13 residues. Germline assignment: CDR1 MNHNS and CDR2 SASEGT. The V end was cut by 6 bases, the J end by 2 bases, with 10 bases between.

A single count supports this clone. This sequence joins TRBV25-1 and TRBJ2-1; D perhaps matches TRBD2 (6 bases). Germline assignment: CDR1 MGHDK and CDR2 SYGVNS. V shed 3 bases and J shed 6 bases, with 12 bases lying between them. The CDR3 is 14 amino acids. DNA for the CDR3: TGTGCCAGCAGTGATCGGGACTGGCTCAATGAGCAGTTCTTC. This encodes CASSDRDWLNEQFF.

J is TRBJ2-7 and V is TRBV5-1; D not certain. Trimming removed 1 base at V and 2 bases at J, with 4 bases between. This CDR3 is 12 amino acids long. Germline loops: CDR1 SGHRS, CDR2 YFSETQ. For the CDR3, the DNA is TGCGCCAGCAGCTTGACTCCCTACGAGCAGTACTTC. Protein: CASSLTPYEQYF.

CDR3 nucleotide sequence: TGTGCCAGTAGCCTGACTGGGACTAGCACAGATACGCAGTATTTT. Protein sequence: CASSLTGTSTDTQYF. The chain employs TRBV19 and TRBJ2-3, with D perhaps matching TRBD2 (6 bases). This CDR3 comprises 15 residues. V gave up 6 bases and J gave up 0 bases, with 13 bases separating them. Germline CDR1 is LNHDA and CDR2 is SQIVND (reference sequence).

This clone was found once. V is TRBV27 and J is TRBJ2-5; 7 bases are shared with TRBD2. CDR1 is MNHEY, CDR2 SMNVEV, per germline (reference sequence). With V trimmed by 5 bases and J by 5 bases, 11 bases remained unmatched. The CDR3 covers 15 residues. The CDR3, as DNA: TGTGCCAGCAGTCGCTCAGCGGGATATGGGGAGACCCAGTACTTC. Translated: CASSRSAGYGETQYF.

J is TRBJ2-7 and V is TRBV5-4; a possible D gene is TRBD2 (6 bases). Trimming pared 2 bases from V and 1 base from J, leaving 22 bases between. The germline gives CDR1 SGHNT, CDR2 YYREEE (reference sequence). This CDR3 is 18 amino acids long. In DNA, the CDR3 is TGTGCCAGCAGCTTTATGGCGGGGTTTACTAACTTATCCTACGAGCAGTACTTC. Translating it yields CASSFMAGFTNLSYEQYF.

The chain uses TRBV10-3 and TRBJ1-5, with D perhaps matching TRBD1 (6 bases). The V gene's germline CDR1 is ENHRY and CDR2 SYGVKD. V was trimmed by 8 bases and J by 3 bases, leaving 17 bases between them. This CDR3 spans 15 amino acids. CDR3 nucleotide sequence: TGTGCCATCGCGGAAATTGGACAGATCAATCAGCCCCAGCATTTT. This translates into CAIAEIGQINQPQHF.

The genes are TRBV2 and TRBJ1-4; 8 nucleotides align to TRBD1. Germline loops: CDR1 SNHLY, CDR2 FYNNEI. The CDR3 is 16 amino acids. The ends lost 5 bases at V and 2 bases at J; junction bases unmatched: 7. The CDR3 DNA is TGTGCCAGCAGTCCACAGGGGGTCGGGACTAATGAAAAACTGTTTTTT. This codes for CASSPQGVGTNEKLFF.

The chain joins TRBV4-2 to TRBJ2-3, with TRBD2 matching over 15 bases. The V gene end was trimmed by 4 bases and the J gene end by 4 bases; junction bases not matched to a gene: 12. The V gene's germline CDR1 is LGHNA and CDR2 YNFKEQ. This CDR3 contains 19 residues. CDR3 amino acids: CASSLRTSGGAGQADTQYF. CDR3 sequence (DNA): TGTGCCAGCAGCCTTAGGACTAGCGGGGGGGCCGGTCAGGCAGATACGCAGTATTTT.

This clone was seen just once. The genes are TRBV28 and TRBJ1-5; 9 nucleotides agree with TRBD1. This CDR3 has 15 amino acids. Trimming cost V 8 bases and J 2 bases; bases outside gene matches: 7. CDR1 and CDR2 from the germline V gene are MDHEN and SYDVKM. The CDR3 DNA reads TGTGCCAGCTACTCTGGACAGGGGCGCAATCAGCCCCAGCATTTT. Protein: CASYSGQGRNQPQHF.

The chain links TRBV6-5 to TRBJ2-7, with a weak D call TRBD1 (6 bases). The V gene's germline CDR1 is MNHEY and CDR2 SVGAGI. This CDR3 contains 14 residues. V shed 6 bases and J shed 1 base, with 13 bases lying between them. CDR3 residues: CASSKDSASYEQYF. For the CDR3, the DNA is TGTGCCAGCAGCAAGGACAGCGCGTCCTACGAGCAGTACTTC.

The chain combines TRBV19 with TRBJ1-2; D is unclear. Germline lookup yields CDR1 LNHDA and CDR2 SQIVND (reference sequence). This CDR3 contains 12 residues. V was shortened by 5 bases and J by 2 bases, with 6 bases between the two germline ends. The CDR3 DNA is TGTGCCAGTAGTCCACAGAACTATGGCTACACCTTC. Translating gives CASSPQNYGYTF.

The gene calls are TRBV27 and TRBJ2-7; 14 nucleotides align to TRBD2. Germline CDR1 reads MNHEY; CDR2 reads SMNVEV (reference sequence). This CDR3 contains 16 residues. V was pared by 5 bases and J by 4 bases, with 7 bases of the junction left unmatched. The CDR3 sequence is CASSPFRTSGRYEQYF. For the CDR3, the DNA is TGTGCCAGCAGTCCCTTCCGGACTAGCGGGAGGTACGAGCAGTACTTC.

This chain uses TRBV19 with TRBJ1-2, with unresolved D. Germline CDR1 LNHDA, CDR2 SQIVND (reference sequence). The CDR3 extends over 14 amino acids. V was clipped by 1 base and J by 3 bases, with 9 bases between them. The CDR3 is CASSIGGIYYGYTF. CDR3 coding DNA: TGTGCCAGTAGTATAGGAGGGATCTACTATGGCTACACCTTC.

The chain is built from TRBV10-2 and TRBJ2-1, with TRBD2 identical over 9 bases. After removal of 1 base from V and 6 bases from J, the junction contained 4 bases not matched to a gene. The CDR3 totals 15 residues. Germline lookup yields CDR1 WSHSY and CDR2 SAAADI. Here the CDR3 DNA reads TGCGCCAGCAGTGAGTGGGGCGGGAGGGTCAATGAGCAGTTCTTC. Translated: CASSEWGGRVNEQFF.

The chain combines TRBV4-2 with TRBJ2-3; 9 bases line up with TRBD2. The length of the CDR3 is 20 residues. V lost 3 bases and J lost 1; bases outside the gene matches: 17. The germline CDR1 and CDR2 sequences are LGHNA and YNFKEQ. CDR3 sequence reads: CASSQGEGLARGQGTDTQYF. CDR3 DNA sequence: TGTGCCAGCAGCCAGGGTGAGGGACTAGCAAGAGGGCAGGGCACAGATACGCAGTATTTT.

This chain uses TRBV28 with TRBJ1-5, with TRBD1 as a possible D gene (6 bases). V lost 0 bases and J lost 3, with 15 bases in between. The CDR3 has 17 residues. Germline V gene data show CDR1 as MDHEN and CDR2 as SYDVKM. CDR3 sequence: CASSLWGPGQINQPQHF. Here the CDR3 DNA reads TGTGCCAGCAGTTTATGGGGGCCCGGACAGATCAATCAGCCCCAGCATTTT.

This clone occurred a few times. This chain connects TRBV12-2 to TRBJ2-3; the D call TRBD2 from the table was never checked on the DNA. TRBV12-2 is a documented pseudogene. The CDR3 length is 15 residues. The CDR3 DNA is TGTGCAAGTCGCTTTGGGCAGGGGAGGGGGGATACGCAGTATTTT. Encoded protein: CASRFGQGRGDTQYF.

The chain combines TRBV6-1 with TRBJ2-3; 10 bases map to TRBD2. Trimming removed 4 bases from V and 2 bases from J; junction bases left unmatched: 9. Per germline, CDR1 MNHNS and CDR2 SASEGT. The CDR3 is 17 amino acids. The CDR3 is CASSAGPSGSYTDTQYF. In DNA, the CDR3 is TGTGCCAGCAGTGCCGGCCCTAGCGGGAGCTACACAGATACGCAGTATTTT.

The chain carries TRBV28 and TRBJ2-3, with TRBD2 matching over 7 bases. Germline loops: CDR1 MDHEN, CDR2 SYDVKM. The CDR3 covers 14 residues. J lost 10 bases, V lost 6 bases, and 13 bases had no gene match. The CDR3 loop is CASRPMGGTMSQYF. In DNA form, the CDR3 reads TGTGCCAGCAGGCCAATGGGGGGGACTATGTCGCAGTATTTT.

The chain links TRBV28 to TRBJ1-2; the D is unclear. Germline CDR1 and CDR2: MDHEN and SYDVKM. This CDR3 region has 14 residues. Trimming shortened V by 6 bases and J by 0 bases, and 11 bases separated the two germline ends. CDR3 residues: CASRRSQPNYGYTF. CDR3 DNA sequence: TGTGCCAGCAGGAGGTCTCAGCCTAACTATGGCTACACCTTC.